One sample yielded the 5 T cell receptor beta chains listed below, sequenced in a study of cytomegalovirus exposure and HLA in healthy donors. Clones were sequenced by immunoSEQ multiplex PCR, and TCRdb holds only the in-frame ones, with some missing. The data show tens of thousands of clones, 85% to 95% seen once. Sequencing input: PBMCs. The receptor set was obtained from a woman under 30 in good health and CMV-seropositive.

The chain employs TRBV7-9 and TRBJ2-7; D is perhaps TRBD1 (5 bases). This CDR3 region has 12 residues. CDR1 SEHNR and CDR2 FQNEAQ come from the germline V gene (reference sequence). The ends were cut back, 5 bases at V and 3 bases at J, with 8 bases in the middle. In DNA form, the CDR3 reads TGTGCCAGCAGCGACGACAGCTACGAGCAGTACTTC. This sequence encodes CASSDDSYEQYF.

The rearrangement links TRBV19 to TRBJ2-3, with D perhaps TRBD2 (7 bases). CDR3 size: 14 residues. Germline V lookup: CDR1 LNHDA, CDR2 SQIVND (reference sequence). Trimming removed 3 bases at V and 5 bases at J, with 12 bases between. CDR3 amino acids: CASSIGGDKDTQYF. Written as DNA, the CDR3 is TGTGCCAGTAGTATTGGGGGGGACAAAGATACGCAGTATTTT.

This rearrangement joins TRBV9 to TRBJ2-1, with TRBD2 as a possible D gene (6 bases). V lost 4 bases and J 0 bases, leaving 11 bases between the germline ends. Germline values: CDR1 SGDLS, CDR2 YYNGEE. The CDR3 consists of 15 residues. The CDR3 sequence is CASSNGGGSYNEQFF. CDR3 DNA sequence: TGTGCCAGCAGCAACGGGGGAGGCTCCTACAATGAGCAGTTCTTC.

The CDR3: CASSLGLRAAPTGYNEQFF. CDR3 nucleotide sequence: TGCGCCAGCAGCTTGGGGCTTCGAGCGGCACCTACGGGGTACAATGAGCAGTTCTTC. The J gene is TRBJ2-1, the V gene TRBV5-1, with D perhaps matching TRBD2 (5 bases). The V gene lost 0 bases and the J gene lost 4 bases, with 23 bases spanning the gap. The germline CDR1 and CDR2 sequences are SGHRS and YFSETQ. CDR3 length equals 19 residues.

The CDR3: CASSRDRGWAFF. Here the CDR3 DNA reads TGTGCCAGCAGCAGGGACAGGGGATGGGCTTTCTTT. V is TRBV6-6 and J is TRBJ1-1, with TRBD1 identical over 10 bases. Germline V gene sequence: CDR1 MNHNY, CDR2 SVGAGI (reference sequence). V was pared by 6 bases and J by 11 bases, with 6 bases of the junction left unmatched. The CDR3 consists of 12 residues.